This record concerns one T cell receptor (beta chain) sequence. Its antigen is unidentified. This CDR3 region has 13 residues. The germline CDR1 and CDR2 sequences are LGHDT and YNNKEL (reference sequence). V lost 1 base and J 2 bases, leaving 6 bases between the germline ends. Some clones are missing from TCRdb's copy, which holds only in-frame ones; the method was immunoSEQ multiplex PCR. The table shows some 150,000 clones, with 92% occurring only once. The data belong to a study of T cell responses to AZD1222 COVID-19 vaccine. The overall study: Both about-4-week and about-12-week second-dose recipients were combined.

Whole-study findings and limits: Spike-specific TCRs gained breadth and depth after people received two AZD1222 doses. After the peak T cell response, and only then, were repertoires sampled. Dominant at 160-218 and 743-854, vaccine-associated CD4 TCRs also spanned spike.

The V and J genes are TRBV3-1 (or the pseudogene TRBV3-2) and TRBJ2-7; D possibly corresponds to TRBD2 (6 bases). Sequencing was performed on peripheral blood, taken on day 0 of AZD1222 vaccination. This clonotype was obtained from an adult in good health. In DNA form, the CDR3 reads TGTGCCAGCAGCCAAGCGGGAGCCTACGAGCAGTACTTC. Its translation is CASSQAGAYEQYF.